The subject of this entry is one T cell receptor (beta chain). This clone was observed once. Its recognized antigen is unknown. Per-base quality was not reported, and no clone a single base away is much larger than it. These data belong to a study of cytomegalovirus exposure and HLA in healthy donors (dated by TCRdb to the late 2010s). With regard to the full study: According to a later analysis, the roughly 120 validation repertoires were produced on the same platform as the approximately 610 repertoires of the first cohort. The aim of the study was to test whether cataloging public T cell receptors could identify signatures of past pathogen exposure. High-throughput TCR immunosequencing, statistical association of individual TCRs with disease status, and machine learning were combined to predict cytomegalovirus infection status. Besides the first cohort of some 670 subjects, a separate validation cohort made up of 120 different subjects was used.

What the research found in general, with its limitations: Most TCR sequences were seen in very few donors, while some public TCRs were found in many individuals. In a later analysis, TCRs clustered in the first cohort were found to also tend to co-occur in the 100 to 150 validation repertoires, with approximately 94% of cluster scores above 0. The validation cohort had no HLA typing available for a later analysis, so co-occurrence within that cohort was assessed over all 130 or so repertoires. The authors suggested that the approach could potentially be extended to other disease states and immunological phenotypes. Cytomegalovirus status was reported to be diagnosed by the classifier with high specificity and sensitivity in both the original and validation cohorts. The study gave a list of 150 to 200 TCR beta chains associated with cytomegalovirus. A few of the identified cytomegalovirus-associated TCR beta chains were confirmed in vitro to be specific for cytomegalovirus antigens.

Library prep was done by the immunoSEQ multiplex PCR assay. Turning to the authors' computational methods: A statistical classification framework was built to diagnose cytomegalovirus status from the catalog of TCR beta chain sequences. Held by TCRdb, this immuneACCESS table contains in-frame sequences only and omits some clones. Under half of the omission traces to an unresolved V gene where checked; the cause of the rest is unknown. The V and J calls and clone size come from that table; D and trimming were worked out from the DNA. This sample comprises about 120,000 clones, roughly 90% of them detected only once. Of the sample, more than 5% falls within the top ten clones. Looking up the germline V gene (reference sequence) yields CDR1 MNHNY and CDR2 SVGAGI. Relative to germline, V is missing 2 bases and J is missing 4 bases, with 3 bases of the junction outside any gene match. Taken from cysteine to phenylalanine, the CDR3 has 15 residues. The read is trimmed to its CDR3 DNA, 45 bases read in frame from base 1.

The donors belonged to the validation cohort of about 130 subjects, which was separate from the roughly 670-subject first cohort. The chain is encoded by TRBV6-6 joined to TRBJ1-5; TRBD1 fits 9 bases in the junction. The sequencing input was PBMCs. The receptor comes from a woman younger than 30 in good health and CMV-seropositive. The sequenced DNA: TGTGCCAGCAGTTACAAAGGGACAGGGAATCAGCCCCAGCATTTT. Protein translation: CASSYKGTGNQPQHF.